This T cell receptor (beta chain) was identified during a study of beta chain features in type 1 diabetes. Turning to the study itself: Age, gender, cell numbers and subset yield matched between patients and controls. Study-level findings and limits: Insertion counts at VDJ junctions were lower in type 1 diabetes patients, who also showed more deletions there.

As to this clone: The antigen is not known.

Using CD45RO/CCR7/CD25/CD127/CD95/CD27, CD4+ naive, central memory, regulatory and stem cell-like memory cells were sorted. Investigators reverse transcribed all isolated RNA, so they sequenced expressed TCRB transcripts. Roughly 3.5 million reads per sample were averaged for naive, central memory and regulatory samples. Sequenced by immunoSEQ multiplex PCR; TCRdb stores in-frame clones only, minus some. The sample includes some 180,000 clones, about 13% of them seen just once. Sample: central memory CD4+ T cells from blood. The receptor's source is a woman aged 18-35 years in good health.

CDR3 amino acids: CASSQDGTSGRWYEQFF. CDR3 sequence (DNA): TGTGCCAGCAGCCAAGATGGGACTAGCGGGAGGTGGTATGAGCAGTTCTTC. This chain uses TRBV9 with TRBJ2-1, with 15 bases matching TRBD2. Germline trimming cut 4 bases from V and 8 bases from J; bases unmatched to any gene: 10. CDR3 length equals 17 residues. The germline gives CDR1 SGDLS, CDR2 YYNGEE. Full variable domain (remainder filled in from reference TRBV9 and TRBJ2-1): DSGVTQTPKHLITATGQRVTLRCSPRSGDLSVYWYQQSLDQGLQFLIQYYNGEERAKGNILERFSAQQFPDLHSELNLSSLELGDSALYFCASSQDGTSGRWYEQFFGPGTRLTVL.